This is a list of T cell receptor beta chains from one sample in a study of technical replicates of blood from a handful of donors. The assay was immunoSEQ multiplex PCR, and TCRdb's table has in-frame clones only and misses some. The table has about 97,000 clones, less than 95% seen once; the top ten hold about 0.3%. Source material: T cells isolated from PBMCs. The source of these receptors is a human donor in good health. CDR3s include the opening cysteine and the closing phenylalanine or tryptophan. The D gene is left open where the match is weak. A clone size is listed for some rows: how often the clone was seen (once, few, many), or a class if it is expanded.

clone_size j_call d_call v_call cdr3_aa
once TRBJ1-1 NA TRBV7-2 CASSLVIGAEAFF
once NA TRBD2 TRBV5-1 CASSREAGVDYEQYF
NA TRBJ1-5 NA TRBV28 CASSLWSGGNQPQHF
NA TRBJ2-3 NA TRBV2 CASSEEGDTRTDTQYF
NA TRBJ2-1 TRBD2 TRBV5-1 CASSSGGSSNEQFF
NA TRBJ2-3 NA TRBV19 CASSIRPGGSTDTQYF
NA TRBJ1-4 NA TRBV9 CASSPGPLGHEKLFF
NA TRBJ1-2 NA TRBV13 CASSLPGYGYTF
NA TRBJ2-3 TRBD2 TRBV7-9 CACERTSGRDTQYF
NA TRBJ2-1 NA TRBV7-7 CASSPQGPPEGEQFF
NA TRBJ2-4 NA TRBV6-1 CASSRDKENIQYF
NA TRBJ1-1 NA TRBV28 CASSFGQGWTYTEAFF
NA TRBJ2-7 NA TRBV4-1 CASSQAGEGYEQYF
NA TRBJ2-1 TRBD2 TRBV9 CASRPTSGNEQFF
NA TRBJ1-2 TRBD1 TRBV11-2 CASRETGGNGYTF
NA TRBJ2-3 NA TRBV4-3 CASSQAPGSDTQYF
NA TRBJ2-1 TRBD2 TRBV18 CASSPPGGLAGGAHEQFF
once TRBJ2-1 NA TRBV7-9 CASSSKIPGSEQFF
NA TRBJ2-7 TRBD2 TRBV11-3 CASTGGRAFEQYF
NA TRBJ2-7 TRBD2 TRBV9 CASSESGTRDEQYF
NA TRBJ2-7 TRBD2 TRBV4-2 CASSQGLAGVWEQYF
NA TRBJ2-7 TRBD1 TRBV5-5 CASSRGQGAYEQYF
NA TRBJ2-1 TRBD1 TRBV11-3 CASSPREGQGYNEQFF
NA TRBJ2-3 NA TRBV11-2 CASSPHRASTDTQYF
once TRBJ2-5 TRBD1 TRBV7-2 CASSYSGTEQETQYF
NA TRBJ2-7 TRBD1 TRBV7-9 CASSLRTTGAYEQYF
NA TRBJ2-3 TRBD1 TRBV7-3 CASSLTGGTQYF
NA TRBJ1-3 NA TRBV18 CASSPPNRSSGNTIYF
NA TRBJ2-7 NA TRBV10-3 CAISATDSYEQYF
NA TRBJ2-6 NA TRBV23-1 CASSPQTVSGANVLTF
NA TRBJ1-4 NA TRBV29-1 CSARGGDLNNEKLFF
NA TRBJ1-5 TRBD1 TRBV5-8 CASSSATGYGQPQHF
NA TRBJ2-3 TRBD1 TRBV5-1 CASSYILGTGDTDTQYF
NA TRBJ2-3 TRBD2 TRBV13 CASRRGFGRGDPTDTQYF
NA TRBJ1-5 TRBD1 TRBV27 CASSMYGQGRLTQPQHF
once TRBJ2-5 NA TRBV6-6 CASSPGETQYF
NA TRBJ2-3 NA TRBV7-2 CASSSQPGITDTQYF